The present TCR beta chain was sequenced within a study of shared clonotypes between healthy human individuals. Repertoires were generated with immunoSEQ multiplex PCR, while TCRdb's copy carries only in-frame clones and drops some. The repertoire holds just over 2,000,000 clones, with 85% to 95% as singletons. This TCR was sampled from a man aged 18 to 35 in good health. Sequencing used naive CD4+ T cells sorted from blood. Described subset: CD45RA+ positively selected.

CDR3 amino acids: CASRRGPSGNTIYF. In DNA form, the CDR3 reads TGTGCCAGCAGGAGGGGGCCCTCTGGAAACACCATATATTTT. J is TRBJ1-3 and V is TRBV21-1; the table's D call, TRBD1, was not checked against the DNA. TRBV21-1 is classified as a pseudogene. This CDR3 is 14 amino acids long.